The 14 T cell receptor beta chains below were found in one sample sequenced in a study of T-cell reconstitution after alpha-beta-depleted transplantation in children. TCRbeta library construction was performed incorporating unique molecular identifiers. MiXCR, applied by TCRdb to the PCR reads, yields one record per CDR3 protein. Altogether 300,000 or so distinct CDR3 sequences are present, approximately 9.6% being singletons, with the ten largest covering around 10%. The sample in question was PBMCs from the stem cell graft donor, obtained from the stem cell graft. Receptors were obtained from a human donor who donated a stem cell graft to a child with SCID.

V usage is TRBV27 and J usage is TRBJ2-1; the D is unclear. Germline lookup yields CDR1 MNHEY and CDR2 SMNVEV (reference sequence). V gave up 5 bases and J gave up 3 bases, with 8 bases separating them. This CDR3 contains 13 residues. The CDR3 DNA sequence: TGTGCCAGCAGTCCCGGCGTCTACAATGAGCAGTTCTTC. Amino acid sequence: CASSPGVYNEQFF.

The CDR3 is CASSSPLSPLHF. The CDR3 DNA reads TGTGCCAGCAGTTCCCCCCTATCACCCCTCCACTTT. The chain employs TRBV12-3 or TRBV12-4 and TRBJ1-6; no reliable D call. The CDR3 has 12 amino acids. V lost 4 bases, J lost 10 bases, and 8 bases lay in between.

This chain uses TRBV20-1 with TRBJ2-7; D uncertain. The CDR3 loop spans 13 amino acids. Germline CDR1 is DFQATT and CDR2 is SNEGSKA (reference sequence). V lost 2 bases and J 6 bases, leaving 14 bases between the germline ends. CDR3 amino acids: CSARLPQNGEQYF. CDR3 sequence (DNA): TGCAGTGCTAGACTCCCTCAGAATGGCGAGCAGTACTTC.

This clonotype was counted only a few times. The chain couples TRBV4-1 to TRBJ1-2; D ambiguous. V lost 2 bases to trimming and J lost 13 bases, with 14 bases between them. This CDR3 has 12 amino acids. Germline V gene sequence: CDR1 MGHRA, CDR2 YSYEKL. DNA of the CDR3: TGCGCCAGCAGCCAAATTCCGGAGGCGCTCACCTTC. Translating it yields CASSQIPEALTF.

The rearrangement joins TRBV6-1 to TRBJ1-5; no clear D. CDR1 and CDR2 from the germline V gene are MNHNS and SASEGT. Trimming stripped 4 bases from V and 5 bases from J, with 12 bases between. The CDR3 totals 14 residues. The CDR3 DNA reads TGTGCCAGCAGTGCCCCAATGGGTTATCAGCCCCAGCATTTT. Protein product: CASSAPMGYQPQHF.

The chain employs TRBV4-1 and TRBJ2-2; a possible D gene is TRBD2 (7 bases). V was cut by 0 bases and J by 4 bases, with 15 bases left in between. This CDR3 spans 17 amino acids. CDR1 is MGHRA, CDR2 YSYEKL, per germline. CDR3 bases: TGCGCCAGCAGCCAAGATCGCGGTAGGGGGGGCACCGGGGAGCTGTTTTTT. Protein product: CASSQDRGRGGTGELFF.

This clonotype was seen more than once but under ten times. This chain uses TRBV10-1 with TRBJ2-1; D gene unclear. Germline V gene data show CDR1 as WNHNN and CDR2 as SYGVQD (reference sequence). The CDR3 is 13 residues long. V was cut by 2 bases and J by 5 bases, with 7 bases left in between. DNA of the CDR3: TGCGCCAGCAGTGAGACAGTCAACAATGAGCAGTTCTTC. It translates to CASSETVNNEQFF.

The sample holds many counts of this clonotype. The rearrangement joins TRBV3-1 to TRBJ2-3; unclear D gene. Per the germline V gene, CDR1 is LGHDT and CDR2 is YNNKEL (reference sequence). Between the trimmed V and J ends, which lost 0 bases and 4 bases, there was a span of 8 bases. The CDR3 runs 14 residues. The CDR3 bases are TGTGCCAGCAGCCAAGATCTTGTTGCAGATACGCAGTATTTT. This encodes CASSQDLVADTQYF.

This clonotype was observed a few times. The chain carries TRBV5-1 and TRBJ2-7; the D is unclear. Trimming took off 3 bases at V and 6 bases at J, with 10 bases between the two ends. The CDR3 is 12 amino acids. The germline V gene encodes CDR1 SGHRS and CDR2 YFSETQ. Here the CDR3 reads CASSWTGSEQYF. The CDR3 nucleotides are TGCGCCAGCAGCTGGACCGGGTCCGAGCAGTACTTC.

This chain joins TRBV7-8 and TRBJ2-7, with TRBD2 as a possible D gene (5 bases). With 4 bases removed from V and 0 bases from J, the gap between germline ends came to 7 bases. This CDR3 is built from 13 residues. Per the germline V gene, CDR1 is SGHVS and CDR2 is FQNEAQ. The CDR3 bases are TGTGCCAGCAGCTGGACTGCCTCCTACGAGCAGTACTTC. Translated, it gives CASSWTASYEQYF.

This chain connects TRBV6-5 to TRBJ2-2, with 9 bases lining up with TRBD1. Trimming removed 2 bases from V and 6 bases from J; junction bases left unmatched: 4. Germline CDR1 is MNHEY and CDR2 is SVGAGI. The CDR3 consists of 15 residues. CDR3 region: CASSYGTGYPGELFF. In DNA form, the CDR3 reads TGTGCCAGCAGTTACGGGACAGGGTATCCCGGGGAGCTGTTTTTT.

The chain uses TRBV7-9 and TRBJ2-7; D remains ambiguous. Deletions cut 5 bases from V and 0 bases from J, with 11 bases between. Germline V lookup: CDR1 SEHNR, CDR2 FQNEAQ (reference sequence). The length of the CDR3 is 14 residues. CDR3 protein: CASSVLAGSYEQYF. As DNA, the CDR3 is TGTGCCAGCAGCGTCCTCGCCGGCTCCTACGAGCAGTACTTC.

The V gene is TRBV9, the J gene TRBJ2-7; D may be TRBD2 (5 bases). The CDR3 is made up of 15 amino acids. The V gene's germline CDR1 is SGDLS and CDR2 YYNGEE. Between the trimmed V and J ends, which lost 4 bases and 7 bases, there was a span of 21 bases. The CDR3 sequence: CASSLSPSWVEEQYF. Here the CDR3 DNA reads TGTGCCAGCAGCCTCAGCCCTAGCTGGGTTGAAGAGCAGTACTTC.

This clonotype turned up a few times. The chain is built from TRBV2 and TRBJ1-4; D call uncertain. The CDR3 has 15 amino acids. Trimming took 2 bases from V and 0 from J, leaving 7 bases between them. CDR1 SNHLY and CDR2 FYNNEI come from the germline V gene. The CDR3 coding sequence is TGTGCCAGCAGTGAACGCCTTGCAACTAATGAAAAACTGTTTTTT. Its translation: CASSERLATNEKLFF. Variable domain in full (rest from reference TRBV2 and TRBJ1-4): EPEVTQTPSHQVTQMGQEVILRCVPISNHLYFYWYRQILGQKVEFLVSFYNNEISEKSEIFDDQFSVERPDGSNFTLKIRSTKLEDSAMYFCASSERLATNEKLFFGSGTQLSVL.